This T cell receptor beta chain emerged from a study of shared clonotypes between healthy human individuals. Study in general: The cohort comprised a couple of women and three men. Their ages spanned 18 to 49 years.

General observations from the study: Researchers sampled only blood; tissue repertoires likely differ. Clonotypes which were not shared had lower generation probabilities than clonotypes that all four donors shared.

Produced via immunoSEQ multiplex PCR; TCRdb's table is partial and in-frame only. This sample carries millions of clones, more than 85% of them seen once, and the ten largest clones take 0.39%. Regarding this clone: The antigen is not known.

CDR1 and CDR2 from the germline V gene are SGHTA and FQGTGA. V trimming: 6 bases; J trimming: 2 bases; junction bases outside the gene matches: 7. This CDR3 has 16 residues. This TCR was recovered from a man aged 18 to 30 in good health. Some clones in this sample may be carry-over from other donors' samples. The V and J genes are TRBV7-3 and TRBJ2-1; 10 bases are shared with TRBD2. The sample consisted of naive CD4+ T cells from PBMCs. Regarding subset: CD45RA+ positively selected. In DNA, the CDR3 is TGTGCCAGCAGGCCCACCGGGACTAGCGCCTACAATGAGCAGTTCTTC. Translation gives CASRPTGTSAYNEQFF.